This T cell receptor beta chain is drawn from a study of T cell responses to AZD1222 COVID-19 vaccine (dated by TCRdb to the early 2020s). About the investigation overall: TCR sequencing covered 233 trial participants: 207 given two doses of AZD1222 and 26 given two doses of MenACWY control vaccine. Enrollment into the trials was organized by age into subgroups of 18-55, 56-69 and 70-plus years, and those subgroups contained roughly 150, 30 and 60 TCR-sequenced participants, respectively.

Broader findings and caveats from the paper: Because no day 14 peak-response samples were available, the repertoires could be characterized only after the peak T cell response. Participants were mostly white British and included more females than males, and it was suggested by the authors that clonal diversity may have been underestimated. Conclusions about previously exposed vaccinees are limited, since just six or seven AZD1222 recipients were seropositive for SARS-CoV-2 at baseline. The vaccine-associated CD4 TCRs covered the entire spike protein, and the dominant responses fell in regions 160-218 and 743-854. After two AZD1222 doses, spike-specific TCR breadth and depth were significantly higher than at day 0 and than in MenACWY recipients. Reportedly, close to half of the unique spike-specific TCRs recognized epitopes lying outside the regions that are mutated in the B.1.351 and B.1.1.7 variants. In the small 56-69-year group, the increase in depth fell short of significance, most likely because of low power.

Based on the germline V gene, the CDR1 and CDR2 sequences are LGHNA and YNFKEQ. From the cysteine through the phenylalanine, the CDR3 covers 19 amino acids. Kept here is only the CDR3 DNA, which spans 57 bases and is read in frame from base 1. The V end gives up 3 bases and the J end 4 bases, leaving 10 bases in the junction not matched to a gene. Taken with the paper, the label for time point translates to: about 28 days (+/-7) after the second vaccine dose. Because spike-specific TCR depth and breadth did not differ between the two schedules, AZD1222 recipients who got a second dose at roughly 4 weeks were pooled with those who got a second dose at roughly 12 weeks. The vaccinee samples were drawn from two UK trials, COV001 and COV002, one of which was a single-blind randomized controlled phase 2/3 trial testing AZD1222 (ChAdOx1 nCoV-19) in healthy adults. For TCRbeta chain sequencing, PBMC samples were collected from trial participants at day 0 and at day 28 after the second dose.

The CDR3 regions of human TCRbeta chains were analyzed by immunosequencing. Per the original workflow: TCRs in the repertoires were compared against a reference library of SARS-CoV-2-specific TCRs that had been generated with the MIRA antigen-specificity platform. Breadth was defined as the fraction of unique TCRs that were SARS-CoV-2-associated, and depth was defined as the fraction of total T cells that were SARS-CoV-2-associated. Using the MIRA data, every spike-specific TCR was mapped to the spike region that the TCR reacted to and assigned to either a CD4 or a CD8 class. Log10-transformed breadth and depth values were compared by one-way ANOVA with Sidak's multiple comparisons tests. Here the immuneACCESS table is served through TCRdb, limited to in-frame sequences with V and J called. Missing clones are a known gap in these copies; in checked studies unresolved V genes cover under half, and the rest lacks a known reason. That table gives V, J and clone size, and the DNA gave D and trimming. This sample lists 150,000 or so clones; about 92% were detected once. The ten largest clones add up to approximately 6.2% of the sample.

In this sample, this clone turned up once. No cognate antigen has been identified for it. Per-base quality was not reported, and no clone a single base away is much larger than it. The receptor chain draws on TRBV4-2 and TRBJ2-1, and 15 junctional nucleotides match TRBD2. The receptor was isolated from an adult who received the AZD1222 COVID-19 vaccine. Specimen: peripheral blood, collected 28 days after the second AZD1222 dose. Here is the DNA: TGTGCCAGCAGCCAGAGCCGGTTAGGACTAGCGGGGGGGTACAATGAGCAGTTCTTC. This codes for CASSQSRLGLAGGYNEQFF.